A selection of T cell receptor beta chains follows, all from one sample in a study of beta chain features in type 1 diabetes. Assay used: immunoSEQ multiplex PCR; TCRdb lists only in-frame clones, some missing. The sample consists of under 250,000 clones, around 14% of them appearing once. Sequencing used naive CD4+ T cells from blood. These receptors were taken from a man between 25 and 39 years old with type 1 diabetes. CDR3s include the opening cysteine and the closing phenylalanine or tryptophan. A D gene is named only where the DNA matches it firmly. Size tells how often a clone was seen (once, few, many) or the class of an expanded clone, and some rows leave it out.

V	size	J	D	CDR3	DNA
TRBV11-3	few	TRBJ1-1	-	CASSLERLDTEAFF	TGTGCCAGCAGCTTAGAGAGGTTGGACACTGAAGCTTTCTTT
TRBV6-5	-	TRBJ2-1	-	CASNGRNEQFF	TGTGCCAGCAACGGCAGGAATGAGCAGTTCTTC
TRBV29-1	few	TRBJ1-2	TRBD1	CSVDRGQSYGYTF	TGCAGCGTCGACAGGGGGCAGAGCTATGGCTACACCTTC
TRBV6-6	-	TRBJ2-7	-	CASSYSSRSYEQYF	TGTGCCAGCAGTTACTCGAGTCGTAGCTACGAGCAGTACTTC
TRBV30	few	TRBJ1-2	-	CAWTPDRTNYGYTF	TGTGCCTGGACTCCCGACAGGACTAACTATGGCTACACCTTC
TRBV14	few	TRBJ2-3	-	CASSQDDSSLRTDTQYF	TGTGCCAGCAGCCAAGATGACTCTAGCCTCAGGACAGATACGCAGTATTTT
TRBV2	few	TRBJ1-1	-	CASTAQMNTEAFF	TGTGCCAGCACCGCTCAGATGAACACTGAAGCTTTCTTT
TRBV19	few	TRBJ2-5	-	CASSLGETQYF	TGTGCCAGTAGTCTCGGAGAGACCCAGTACTTC
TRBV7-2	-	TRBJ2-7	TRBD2	CASSLAGSSGRGVEQYF	TGTGCCAGCAGCTTAGCTGGTAGTAGCGGGAGAGGGGTCGAGCAGTACTTC
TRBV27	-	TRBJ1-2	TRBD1	CASSLSRGTGPKGYTF	TGTGCCAGCAGTTTATCACGTGGGACAGGCCCTAAAGGCTACACCTTC
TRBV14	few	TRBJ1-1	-	CASSRTNRGSTEAFF	TGTGCCAGCAGCCGGACCAATCGGGGGTCCACTGAAGCTTTCTTT
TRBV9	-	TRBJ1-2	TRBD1	CASSVLTGGSNYGYTF	TGTGCCAGCAGCGTATTGACAGGGGGGAGCAACTATGGCTACACCTTC
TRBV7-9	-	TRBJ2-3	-	CASSLMVGEDTQYF	TGTGCCAGCAGCTTAATGGTGGGAGAAGATACGCAGTATTTT
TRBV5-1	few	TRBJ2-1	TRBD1	CASSLEVTGNNEQFF	TGCGCCAGCAGCTTGGAGGTGACAGGGAACAATGAGCAGTTCTTC
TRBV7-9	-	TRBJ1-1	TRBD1	CASSLGSQGATEAFF	TGTGCCAGCAGCTTAGGTTCACAGGGGGCCACTGAAGCTTTCTTT
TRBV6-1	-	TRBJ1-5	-	CASRGFNQPQHF	TGTGCCAGCCGGGGTTTCAATCAGCCCCAGCATTTT
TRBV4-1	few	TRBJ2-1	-	CASSRLGLNEQFF	TGCGCCAGCAGCCGCTTGGGGCTAAATGAGCAGTTCTTC
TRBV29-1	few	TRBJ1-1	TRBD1	CSVAGQGVTEAFF	TGCAGCGTTGCCGGACAGGGGGTGACTGAAGCTTTCTTT
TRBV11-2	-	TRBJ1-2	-	CASSRQTENYGYTF	TGTGCCAGCAGCCGCCAGACAGAGAACTATGGCTACACCTTC
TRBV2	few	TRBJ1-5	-	CASSVEGTYSNQPQHF	TGTGCCAGCAGTGTTGAGGGCACGTATAGCAATCAGCCCCAGCATTTT
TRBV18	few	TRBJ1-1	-	CASSGEVGEAFF	TGTGCCAGCTCAGGTGAGGTCGGGGAAGCTTTCTTT
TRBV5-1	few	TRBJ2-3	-	CASSLVVGGFSDTQYF	TGCGCCAGCAGCTTGGTTGTGGGGGGATTTTCAGATACGCAGTATTTT
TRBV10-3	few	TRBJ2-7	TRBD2	CAISESLAGGGEQYF	TGTGCCATCAGTGAGTCCCTAGCGGGAGGCGGGGAGCAGTACTTC
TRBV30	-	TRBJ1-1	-	CAWEVQNTEAFF	TGTGCCTGGGAGGTTCAGAACACTGAAGCTTTCTTT